The 13 T cell receptor beta chains below were found in one sample sequenced in a study of cytomegalovirus exposure and HLA in healthy donors. Primers included in the PCR were 60 Vbeta and 13 Jbeta primers. Method: immunoSEQ multiplex PCR; TCRdb's copy keeps in-frame clones and lacks some. The sample has about 97,000 clones; approximately 9% are singletons. Input material: PBMCs. These receptors came from a man aged 50 to 60 in good health and CMV-seropositive.

V is TRBV10-2 and J is TRBJ2-7; 7 nucleotides line up with TRBD2. The CDR3 has 13 residues. Germline lookup yields CDR1 WSHSY and CDR2 SAAADI. V shed 7 bases and J 0 bases; nucleotides not matched to a gene: 3. The CDR3 sequence is CASTTSVSYEQYF. CDR3 DNA: TGCGCCAGCACTACTAGCGTCTCCTACGAGCAGTACTTC.

This clone was recorded a few times. The rearrangement joins TRBV5-1 to TRBJ1-2; TRBD1 is a possible D gene (5 bases). CDR1 and CDR2 from the germline V gene are SGHRS and YFSETQ. V lost 2 bases and J 4 bases, leaving 12 bases between the germline ends. The CDR3 covers 14 residues. CDR3 loop: CASSFNGDSYGYTF. The CDR3 DNA reads TGCGCCAGCAGCTTTAACGGGGACTCCTATGGCTACACCTTC.

The J gene is TRBJ2-7, the V gene TRBV6-1; D possibly corresponds to TRBD1 (7 bases). V lost 6 bases and J 3 bases, leaving 15 bases between the germline ends. This CDR3 region has 14 residues. CDR1 is MNHNS, CDR2 SASEGT, per germline. The CDR3 nucleotides are TGTGCCAGCAGGGCCGGGACAGCGGGCTACGAGCAGTACTTC. It encodes CASRAGTAGYEQYF.

This clone was seen a handful of times. The chain recombines TRBV7-9 with TRBJ2-1, with D possibly being TRBD2 (5 bases). Trimming took 4 bases from V and 4 from J, leaving 14 bases between them. CDR1 is SEHNR, CDR2 FQNEAQ, per germline (reference sequence). This CDR3 region has 15 residues. Written as DNA, the CDR3 is TGTGCCAGCAGCTCGGACTCAAGATATTACAATGAGCAGTTCTTC. This gives the protein CASSSDSRYYNEQFF.

In this sample, this clone turned up a few times. The chain carries TRBV5-1 and TRBJ1-6; 7 bases line up with TRBD1. The CDR3 runs to 15 residues. Germline CDR1 and CDR2: SGHRS and YFSETQ. The V and J ends lost 4 bases and 7 bases, in that order; junction bases with no gene match: 8. The CDR3 DNA follows: TGCGCCAGCAGCCTCTGGGACAGACAAAATTCACCCCTCCACTTT. Residues: CASSLWDRQNSPLHF.

V gene TRBV6-5 combines with J gene TRBJ1-4, with D maybe TRBD1 (6 bases). The CDR3 sequence is 15 residues long. CDR1 and CDR2 (germline): MNHEY, SVGAGI. The V end was cut by 6 bases, the J end by 4 bases, with 15 bases between. CDR3 nucleotides: TGTGCCAGCAGAGATGGACAGTTGATTAATGAAAAACTGTTTTTT. It is translated as CASRDGQLINEKLFF.

The chain combines TRBV4-2 with TRBJ1-5, with D uncertain. Per the germline V gene, CDR1 is LGHNA and CDR2 is YNFKEQ. This CDR3 contains 16 residues. V was clipped by 0 bases and J by 0 bases, with 9 bases between them. DNA for the CDR3: TGTGCCAGCAGCCAAGAAGGCGCGGGTAGCAATCAGCCCCAGCATTTT. This translates into CASSQEGAGSNQPQHF.

The chain combines TRBV2 with TRBJ2-7; perhaps TRBD2 as D (7 bases). CDR3 size: 12 residues. The V and J ends lost 8 bases and 3 bases respectively, with 11 bases between them. Germline values: CDR1 SNHLY, CDR2 FYNNEI. CDR3 sequence (DNA): TGTGCCAGCCTAGGGGGGGTCTACGAGCAGTACTTC. Its protein product is CASLGGVYEQYF.

This clone has ten or more counts. Other DNA sequences of this sample code for an identical CDR3. V gene TRBV4-1 combines with J gene TRBJ1-1; no reliable D call. Germline values: CDR1 MGHRA, CDR2 YSYEKL. This CDR3 contains 16 residues. V lost 1 base, J lost 1 base, and 13 bases lay in between. The CDR3 is CASSQGSIRGNTEAFF. The CDR3 DNA reads as TGCGCCAGCAGCCAAGGCTCCATCCGGGGGAACACTGAAGCTTTCTTT.

In this sample, this clone turned up a few times. The chain uses TRBV19 and TRBJ1-4, with 9 bases that match TRBD1. V lost 6 bases to trimming and J lost 8 bases; unmatched junction nucleotides: 10. Germline values: CDR1 LNHDA, CDR2 SQIVND (reference sequence). CDR3 length: 15 residues. CDR3 bases: TGTGCCAGTAGCCGTGGGACAGGGATTAAAGAAAAACTGTTTTTT. Its protein is CASSRGTGIKEKLFF. Together with reference TRBV19 and TRBJ1-4, the CDR3 gives the full variable domain: DGGITQSPKYLFRKEGQNVTLSCEQNLNHDAMYWYRQDPGQGLRLIYYSQIVNDFQKGDIAEGYSVSREKKESFPLTVTSAQKNPTAFYLCASSRGTGIKEKLFFGSGTQLSVL.

V gene TRBV2 combines with J gene TRBJ2-1; 12 bases line up with TRBD2. This CDR3 comprises 15 residues. CDR1 and CDR2 from the germline V gene are SNHLY and FYNNEI. The trim removed 5 bases at V and 10 bases at J, leaving 9 bases unmatched. This CDR3 is CASSLLAGGPGEQFF. In DNA, the CDR3 is TGTGCCAGCAGTCTTCTAGCGGGAGGGCCTGGCGAGCAGTTCTTC.

In its sample, this clone was seen a few times. V is TRBV5-6 and J is TRBJ1-4; the match to TRBD1 covers 10 bases. Germline trimming cut 2 bases from V and 1 base from J; bases unmatched to any gene: 5. This CDR3 contains 17 residues. Germline CDR1 is SGHDT and CDR2 is YYEEEE. The CDR3 protein is CASSFGTGAGTNEKLFF. The CDR3 nucleotides read TGTGCCAGCAGCTTCGGGACAGGGGCTGGAACTAATGAAAAACTGTTTTTT.

This clone was seen a handful of times. The chain is built from TRBV7-9 and TRBJ2-1; 8 bases are a match to TRBD2. V lost 0 bases to trimming and J lost 6 bases; unmatched junction nucleotides: 4. Germline CDR1 and CDR2: SEHNR and FQNEAQ (reference sequence). The CDR3 is 15 amino acids. The CDR3 reads CASSLARTSINEQFF. DNA of the CDR3: TGTGCCAGCAGCTTAGCTAGGACTAGCATCAATGAGCAGTTCTTC. The whole variable domain, filled in from reference TRBV7-9 and TRBJ2-1, reads DTGVSQNPRHKITKRGQNVTFRCDPISEHNRLYWYRQTLGQGPEFLTYFQNEAQLEKSRLLSDRFSAERPKGSFSTLEIQRTEQGDSAMYLCASSLARTSINEQFFGPGTRLTVL.